This is a list of T cell receptor beta chains from one sample in a study of immune evolution from preneoplasia to lung adenocarcinoma. TCRdb's table, derived via immunoSEQ multiplex PCR, lists solely in-frame clones and lacks some. In the table there are around 10,000 clones, more than 70% of which are singletons. The sample taken for sequencing was FFPE normal lung tissue adjacent to the tumor. The receptors shown here come from a person in their sixties with lung adenocarcinoma. Some clones in this sample may be carry-over from other donors' samples. Each CDR3 is given with its conserved first and last residue. D genes are given only for firm matches. Clone size is not always given. Where it is, it says once, few, many or a class for expanded clones.

V: TRBV15
length: 15
D: NA
size: few
J: TRBJ1-2
CDR3: CATSRDVRAGHGYTF
DNA: TGTGCCACCAGCAGAGATGTGAGGGCAGGGCATGGCTACACCTTC

V: TRBV19
length: 17
D: TRBD1
size: NA
J: TRBJ2-7
CDR3: CASSIEPPGQGPYEQYF
DNA: TGTGCCAGTAGTATAGAACCCCCGGGACAGGGCCCCTACGAGCAGTACTTC

V: TRBV5-1
length: 13
D: NA
size: NA
J: TRBJ2-3
CDR3: CASSNRVGDTQYF
DNA: TGCGCCAGCAGCAACCGGGTCGGGGATACGCAGTATTTT

V: TRBV4-1
length: 15
D: NA
size: NA
J: TRBJ2-2
CDR3: CASSHWPARAGELFF
DNA: TGCGCCAGCAGCCATTGGCCGGCGAGGGCCGGGGAGCTGTTTTTT

V: TRBV2
length: 16
D: TRBD2
size: NA
J: TRBJ2-5
CDR3: CASSETLLAAQETQYF
DNA: TGTGCCAGCAGTGAAACCCTTCTAGCGGCCCAAGAGACCCAGTACTTC

V: TRBV30
length: 13
D: TRBD1
size: medium-sized
J: TRBJ1-1
CDR3: CAWSQGQGSEAFF
DNA: TGTGCCTGGAGCCAGGGACAGGGCTCCGAAGCTTTCTTT

V: TRBV2
length: 16
D: TRBD1
size: NA
J: TRBJ2-2
CDR3: CASSYRGQSNTGELFF
DNA: TGTGCCAGCAGTTACAGGGGGCAAAGTAACACCGGGGAGCTGTTTTTT

V: TRBV7-8
length: 13
D: NA
size: NA
J: TRBJ1-3
CDR3: CASSSGPGNTIYF
DNA: TGTGCCAGCAGCTCAGGGCCTGGAAACACCATATATTTT

V: TRBV19
length: 14
D: NA
size: NA
J: TRBJ1-2
CDR3: CASSMPDQRYGYTF
DNA: TGTGCCAGTAGTATGCCGGACCAAAGGTACGGCTACACCTTC

V: TRBV5-1
length: 15
D: NA
size: NA
J: TRBJ2-1
CDR3: CASSLSVSPYNEQFF
DNA: TGCGCCAGCAGCCTATCCGTCTCTCCCTACAATGAGCAGTTCTTC